Sequencing of this TCR beta chain was carried out in a study of blood T cell repertoires in COVID-19. The CDR3 covers 14 residues. Germline V gene lookup returns CDR1 SNHLY and CDR2 FYNNEI. V lost 8 bases and J 6 bases, leaving 17 bases between the germline ends. Only in-frame clones appear in the TCRdb table, and some are missing; sequencing was by immunoSEQ multiplex PCR. The sample lists roughly 100,000 clones, 70% to 90% seen once, with approximately 3.1% in the top ten. This receptor was taken from a man aged 50 to 59 in a cohort sampled during active COVID-19. The rearrangement joins TRBV2 to TRBJ1-3; D unresolved. The specimen was peripheral blood. In DNA form, the CDR3 reads TGTGCCAGCGGCTGGACTACCGGCCAAAACACCATATATTTT. It yields the protein CASGWTTGQNTIYF.